The present entry profiles one T cell receptor beta chain with its context. Its antigen is not known. At one boundary the junction diverges from the germline segment, which might be a read error. The data were taken from a study of graft-versus-host responses after intestinal transplantation. On the study more broadly: Recipients got multivisceral, liver-intestinal, or isolated intestinal transplants.

Assay used: immunoSEQ multiplex PCR; TCRdb lists only in-frame clones, some missing. The data hold some 36,000 clones, with roughly 95% observed a single time. Study-wide results and caveats: Where graft-donor T cell macrochimerism was present, patients had high graft-versus-host to host-versus-graft clonal ratios in allografts.

Specimen: unstimulated CD4+ T cells sorted from spleen or lymph node cells, collected before transplant. This clonotype was sampled from a human donor who was the organ donor for an intestinal transplant.

CDR3 sequence: CASSPGVGTNEKLFF. The DNA of the CDR3 is TGTGCTAGCAGCCCAGGGGTTGGAACTAATGAAAAACTGTTTTTT. The chain links TRBV7-7 to TRBJ1-4, with D perhaps TRBD1 (6 bases). CDR3 length equals 15 residues. Per the germline V gene, CDR1 is SSHAT and CDR2 is FNYEAQ (reference sequence).